Below, 30 T cell receptor beta chains from the same sample are listed, as sequenced in a study. MiXCR, run by TCRdb on the RT-PCR reads, gives a single entry per CDR3 protein. The sample carries hundreds of thousands of distinct CDR3 sequences, about 14% recorded once. The specimen was memory CD4+ T cells from blood. Every receptor here comes from a female donor in good health, serving as a healthy control.

This clonotype has more than one count but fewer than ten. CDR3 DNA: TGTGCCAGCAGCCAAGATGGGGCTAGCGAAACCTACGAGCAGTACTTC. Translated, it gives CASSQDGASETYEQYF. The chain is built from TRBV4-2 and TRBJ2-7, with D perhaps matching TRBD2 (6 bases). The CDR3 consists of 16 residues. Trimming took off 0 bases at V and 2 bases at J, with 14 bases between the two ends. CDR1 LGHNA and CDR2 YNFKEQ come from the germline V gene.

As regards this clonotype: At one end the junction does not follow the germline gene, possibly because of a read error. This chain uses TRBV10-3 with TRBJ1-1; tentative D call: TRBD1 (6 bases). The germline CDR1 and CDR2 sequences are ENHRY and SYGVKD. The CDR3 has 13 residues. In DNA, the CDR3 is TGTGCCACTGGGACAAGGGGGAACACTAAAGCTTTCTTT. Translated: CATGTRGNTKAFF.

V usage is TRBV5-8 and J usage is TRBJ2-7, with TRBD1 identical over 7 bases. Germline V gene sequence: CDR1 SGHTS, CDR2 YDEGEE. The CDR3 is 19 residues long. The V and J ends lost 4 bases and 2 bases, in that order; junction bases with no gene match: 21. CDR3 nucleotide sequence: TGTGCCAGCAGCCCCGGGACAGCCCGTCAGGGGTCCAGGGCCTACGAGCAGTACTTC. Amino acid sequence: CASSPGTARQGSRAYEQYF.

Only one count was recorded for this clonotype. V usage is TRBV29-1 and J usage is TRBJ1-2; 7 bases map to TRBD1. CDR3 length: 13 amino acids. Germline-derived CDR1 and CDR2 are SQVTM and ANQGSEA. V lost 6 bases to trimming and J lost 8 bases; unmatched junction nucleotides: 12. The DNA for the CDR3 is TGCAGCGTCAACCTGCCCACAGGGGACGGCTACACCTTC. Protein: CSVNLPTGDGYTF.

This clonotype was seen a handful of times. The chain employs TRBV6-5 and TRBJ1-1; D is undetermined. The CDR3 consists of 14 residues. Trimming left V 3 bases short and J 5 bases short, with 13 bases between. CDR1 is MNHEY, CDR2 SVGAGI, per germline. The CDR3 nucleotides are TGTGCCAGCAGTTATAACTTCGGAAGGACTGAAGCTTTCTTT. Translating it yields CASSYNFGRTEAFF.

This clonotype showed up just a few times. The rearrangement uses TRBV12-3 or TRBV12-4 and TRBJ1-6; 7 bases agree with TRBD1. The CDR3 contains 14 residues. With V trimmed by 3 bases and J by 7 bases, 3 bases remained unmatched. The DNA of the CDR3 is TGTGCCAGCAGTTTCGGCAGGGGGAATTCACCCCTCCACTTT. Translated: CASSFGRGNSPLHF.

CDR3 protein: CASSIRARDTEAFF. CDR3 nucleotide sequence: TGTGCCAGTAGTATACGTGCCAGGGACACTGAAGCTTTCTTT. The V and J genes are TRBV19 and TRBJ1-1; TRBD1 might be the D (5 bases). This CDR3 has 14 amino acids. V lost 2 bases to trimming and J lost 3 bases, with 10 bases between them. The V gene's germline CDR1 is LNHDA and CDR2 SQIVND (reference sequence). Supplemented by reference TRBV19 and TRBJ1-1, the full variable domain reads DGGITQSPKYLFRKEGQNVTLSCEQNLNHDAMYWYRQDPGQGLRLIYYSQIVNDFQKGDIAEGYSVSREKKESFPLTVTSAQKNPTAFYLCASSIRARDTEAFFGQGTRLTVV.

V and J are TRBV5-1 and TRBJ1-5; possibly TRBD1 for D (6 bases). In germline, CDR1 is SGHRS, CDR2 YFSETQ. This CDR3 has 15 residues. V was clipped by 4 bases and J by 3 bases, with 14 bases between them. CDR3 region: CASSASGTLNQPQHF. CDR3 in DNA: TGCGCCAGCAGCGCCTCCGGGACACTCAATCAGCCCCAGCATTTT.

The rearrangement uses TRBV4-2 and TRBJ1-5; no definite D call. CDR1 and CDR2 from the germline V gene are LGHNA and YNFKEQ. The CDR3 is 15 amino acids. Trimming left V 0 bases short and J 6 bases short, with 12 bases between. The CDR3 is CASSQDIIAGQPQHF. CDR3 sequence (DNA): TGTGCCAGCAGCCAAGATATTATTGCAGGTCAGCCCCAGCATTTT.

This clonotype was found many times. The genes are TRBV5-1 and TRBJ2-1; D is unclear. V was cut by 0 bases and J by 10 bases, with 11 bases left in between. The CDR3 totals 13 residues. Germline CDR1 is SGHRS and CDR2 is YFSETQ. The CDR3 coding sequence is TGCGCCAGCAGCTTGGGGTGGGAAAGGGAGCAGTTCTTC. Protein: CASSLGWEREQFF. Full variable domain (rest looked up from reference TRBV5-1 and TRBJ2-1): KAGVTQTPRYLIKTRGQQVTLSCSPISGHRSVSWYQQTPGQGLQFLFEYFSETQRNKGNFPGRFSGRQFSNSRSEMNVSTLELGDSALYLCASSLGWEREQFFGPGTRLTVL.

The chain uses TRBV5-1 and TRBJ2-1; TRBD1 matches at 11 bases. V was pared by 3 bases and J by 5 bases, with 7 bases of the junction left unmatched. Germline CDR1 and CDR2: SGHRS and YFSETQ. The CDR3 is 16 residues long. In DNA form, the CDR3 reads TGCGCCAGCAGCTATTTCGGACAGGGGGCCAACAATGAGCAGTTCTTC. It codes for CASSYFGQGANNEQFF.

This sequence joins TRBV7-6 and TRBJ1-4, with 10 bases matching TRBD1. The germline gives CDR1 SGHVS, CDR2 FNYEAQ. CDR3 size: 15 residues. The V and J ends lost 5 bases and 6 bases, in that order; junction bases with no gene match: 6. CDR3 coding DNA: TGTGCCAGCAGCCGCGGACAGGGGGGAGATGAAAAACTGTTTTTT. Protein product: CASSRGQGGDEKLFF. The full variable domain, rest sourced from reference TRBV7-6 and TRBJ1-4, is GAGVSQSPRYKVTKRGQDVALRCDPISGHVSLYWYRQALGQGPEFLTYFNYEAQQDKSGLPNDRFSAERPEGSISTLTIQRTEQRDSAMYRCASSRGQGGDEKLFFGSGTQLSVL.

This clonotype was picked up a small number of times. The chain joins TRBV25-1 to TRBJ2-7; unclear D gene. The CDR3 loop spans 13 amino acids. V was clipped by 6 bases and J by 0 bases, with 9 bases between them. Germline CDR1 MGHDK, CDR2 SYGVNS. Here the CDR3 reads CASSRGYSYEQYF. The CDR3 DNA reads TGTGCCAGCAGCAGAGGTTACTCCTACGAGCAGTACTTC.

This clonotype was found many times. The V gene is TRBV28, the J gene TRBJ1-2, with a tentative D call TRBD1 (5 bases). CDR3 length: 11 amino acids. Trimming shortened V by 8 bases and J by 8 bases, and 12 bases separated the two germline ends. The germline CDR1 and CDR2 sequences are MDHEN and SYDVKM. The DNA for the CDR3 is TGTGCCAGCTTCAGGGTCGGCGGCTACACCTTC. This codes for CASFRVGGYTF.

The sample holds many counts of this clonotype. This rearrangement joins TRBV20-1 to TRBJ2-3; D may be TRBD1 or TRBD2 (5 bases each). V shed 0 bases and J shed 2 bases, with 12 bases lying between them. The CDR3 has 15 amino acids. CDR1 and CDR2 from the germline V gene are DFQATT and SNEGSKA (reference sequence). The CDR3 region has the DNA TGCAGTGCTAGAGATCACCAGGGAGCCACAGATACGCAGTATTTT. Protein: CSARDHQGATDTQYF.

The chain employs TRBV4-3 and TRBJ1-2; a possible D gene is TRBD1 (5 bases). The germline gives CDR1 LGHNA, CDR2 YSLEER. V dropped 0 bases and J dropped 0 bases, with 14 bases sitting between them. The CDR3 spans 17 residues. The CDR3: CASSQEVPGISNYGYTF. In nucleotides, the CDR3 is TGCGCCAGCAGCCAAGAGGTCCCAGGGATCTCTAACTATGGCTACACCTTC.

This clonotype appeared many times. V is TRBV4-3 and J is TRBJ1-1, with no clear D. Trimming took 0 bases from V and 5 from J, leaving 16 bases between them. Germline values: CDR1 LGHNA, CDR2 YSLEER. The CDR3 is 16 residues long. The CDR3 DNA reads as TGCGCCAGCAGCCAAGATGTAAACCGACGTAGGACTGAAGCTTTCTTT. As protein: CASSQDVNRRRTEAFF.

The table lists this clonotype with a few counts. The V and J genes are TRBV6-1 and TRBJ1-4; D remains unclear. V lost 9 bases and J 2 bases, leaving 25 bases between the germline ends. This CDR3 has 18 residues. Germline lookup yields CDR1 MNHNS and CDR2 SASEGT. CDR3 DNA sequence: TGTGCCAGTAAATTCTCCCCCCCTTGGAGGACGACTAATGAAAAACTGTTTTTT. Residues: CASKFSPPWRTTNEKLFF.

This clonotype was seen a handful of times. The V call is TRBV10-3, the J call TRBJ1-1; possibly TRBD1 for D (5 bases). The CDR3 runs to 12 residues. V lost 8 bases to trimming and J lost 1 base, with 8 bases between them. The germline V gene has CDR1 ENHRY and CDR2 SYGVKD. CDR3 sequence (DNA): TGTGCCATCCGGGGCTGGAACACTGAAGCTTTCTTT. Its protein is CAIRGWNTEAFF.

The table lists this clonotype with a few counts. The chain is built from TRBV6-2 or TRBV6-3 and TRBJ1-5; D is unclear. CDR3 length: 15 residues. V dropped 6 bases and J dropped 4 bases, with 16 bases sitting between them. The germline V gene has CDR1 MNHEY and CDR2 SVGEGT. CDR3 in DNA: TGTGCCAGCAGCCAGGTCGGGTCACCAAATCAGCCCCAGCATTTT. It specifies CASSQVGSPNQPQHF.

This chain uses TRBV30 with TRBJ2-1, with 9 bases matching TRBD2. J lost 4 bases, V lost 4 bases, and 5 bases had no gene match. The CDR3 has 14 amino acids. Germline CDR1 reads GTSNPN; CDR2 reads SVGIG (reference sequence). CDR3 sequence reads: CAWNHLAGYNEQFF. The DNA for the CDR3 is TGTGCCTGGAACCACCTAGCGGGGTACAATGAGCAGTTCTTC.

The V gene is TRBV28, the J gene TRBJ1-3; 7 nucleotides line up with TRBD1. Germline loops: CDR1 MDHEN, CDR2 SYDVKM. V shed 5 bases, J shed 0 bases, and the junction held 13 bases outside the gene matches. This CDR3 contains 18 residues. The CDR3 bases are TGTGCCAGCAGTACCACCGGGACAGCCAAATACTCTGGAAACACCATATATTTT. Residues: CASSTTGTAKYSGNTIYF.

This chain links TRBV30 with TRBJ1-5; possible D gene TRBD1, 5 bases. V lost 3 bases and J 6 bases, leaving 15 bases between the germline ends. The CDR3 spans 14 residues. Germline V lookup: CDR1 GTSNPN, CDR2 SVGIG (reference sequence). CDR3 amino acids: CAWSVSGVFQPQHF. The CDR3 DNA sequence: TGTGCCTGGAGCGTGTCGGGGGTGTTTCAGCCCCAGCATTTT.

The rearrangement links TRBV18 to TRBJ2-7; no definite D call. The CDR3 extends over 14 amino acids. Germline V gives CDR1 KGHSH, CDR2 LQKENI. V lost 3 bases and J lost 0, with 9 bases in between. Here the CDR3 DNA reads TGTGCCAGCTCACCGGCCCTCCTCTCCTACGAGCAGTACTTC. The encoded protein is CASSPALLSYEQYF.

The table lists this clonotype with a few counts. This rearrangement joins TRBV20-1 to TRBJ2-1; 13 bases line up with TRBD2. The length of the CDR3 is 17 residues. Germline assignment: CDR1 DFQATT and CDR2 SNEGSKA (reference sequence). V shed 0 bases, J shed 8 bases, and the junction held 10 bases outside the gene matches. DNA for the CDR3: TGCAGTGCTAGAGATCTACTAGCGGGAGGGCCGGTCCATGAGCAGTTCTTC. Translation gives CSARDLLAGGPVHEQFF.

CDR3 residues: CSARRAVAGTDTQYF. In DNA, the CDR3 is TGCAGTGCTCGGAGGGCGGTTGCTGGCACAGATACGCAGTATTTT. The chain uses TRBV20-1 and TRBJ2-3, with D possibly matching TRBD2 (6 bases). CDR3 length: 15 residues. V was clipped by 5 bases and J by 1 base, with 16 bases between them. In germline, CDR1 is DFQATT, CDR2 SNEGSKA (reference sequence).

The rearrangement joins TRBV29-1 to TRBJ1-5; 8 nucleotides match TRBD1. Germline V gene lookup returns CDR1 SQVTM and CDR2 ANQGSEA. The CDR3 runs to 14 residues. J gave up 7 bases and V 5 bases, and 10 bases lay outside the gene matches. The CDR3 bases are TGCAGCGTTCGTGGACAGGGCTGGGAACAGCCCCAGCATTTT. Translating it yields CSVRGQGWEQPQHF.

This clonotype appeared a few times. The rearrangement links TRBV7-2 to TRBJ2-1; 10 bases are a match to TRBD2. Germline CDR1 reads SGHTA; CDR2 reads FQGNSA. The CDR3 is 18 amino acids. V lost 3 bases, J lost 2 bases, and 10 bases stayed unmatched. The CDR3 region is CASSFGVGSGGAYNEQFF. In DNA form, the CDR3 reads TGTGCCAGCAGCTTTGGGGTTGGAAGCGGGGGGGCCTACAATGAGCAGTTCTTC.

This clonotype was seen at least ten times. The chain links TRBV20-1 to TRBJ1-6, with 7 bases aligning to TRBD1. Trimming removed 5 bases from V and 6 bases from J; junction bases left unmatched: 7. Looked up from germline, CDR1 is DFQATT and CDR2 is SNEGSKA (reference sequence). The CDR3 runs to 14 residues. The chain's CDR3 is CSAEYRGFNSPLHF. CDR3 nucleotide sequence: TGCAGTGCTGAATACAGGGGCTTTAATTCACCCCTCCACTTT.

This clonotype has a count of ten or more. The chain uses TRBV12-3 or TRBV12-4 and TRBJ2-5; D is perhaps TRBD2 (5 bases). V dropped 1 base and J dropped 4 bases, with 10 bases sitting between them. The CDR3 is made up of 14 amino acids. The CDR3 region has the DNA TGTGCCAGCAGTTTAGGGGGAGTAGGAGAGACCCAGTACTTC. This codes for CASSLGGVGETQYF.